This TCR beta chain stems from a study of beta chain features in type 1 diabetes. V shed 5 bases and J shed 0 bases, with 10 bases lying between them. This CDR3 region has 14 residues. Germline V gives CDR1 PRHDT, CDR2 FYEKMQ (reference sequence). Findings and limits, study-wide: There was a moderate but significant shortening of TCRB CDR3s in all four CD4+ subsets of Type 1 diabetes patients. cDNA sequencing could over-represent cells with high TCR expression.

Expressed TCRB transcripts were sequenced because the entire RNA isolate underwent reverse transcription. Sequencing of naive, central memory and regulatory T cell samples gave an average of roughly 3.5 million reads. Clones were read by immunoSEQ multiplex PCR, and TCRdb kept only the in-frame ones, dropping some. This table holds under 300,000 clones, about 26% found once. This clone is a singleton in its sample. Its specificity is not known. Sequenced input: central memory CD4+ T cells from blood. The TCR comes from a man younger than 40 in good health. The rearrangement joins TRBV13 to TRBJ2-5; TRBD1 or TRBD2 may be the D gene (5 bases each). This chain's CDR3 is CASSPWGYQETQYF. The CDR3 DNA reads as TGTGCCAGCAGCCCTTGGGGGTACCAAGAGACCCAGTACTTC.